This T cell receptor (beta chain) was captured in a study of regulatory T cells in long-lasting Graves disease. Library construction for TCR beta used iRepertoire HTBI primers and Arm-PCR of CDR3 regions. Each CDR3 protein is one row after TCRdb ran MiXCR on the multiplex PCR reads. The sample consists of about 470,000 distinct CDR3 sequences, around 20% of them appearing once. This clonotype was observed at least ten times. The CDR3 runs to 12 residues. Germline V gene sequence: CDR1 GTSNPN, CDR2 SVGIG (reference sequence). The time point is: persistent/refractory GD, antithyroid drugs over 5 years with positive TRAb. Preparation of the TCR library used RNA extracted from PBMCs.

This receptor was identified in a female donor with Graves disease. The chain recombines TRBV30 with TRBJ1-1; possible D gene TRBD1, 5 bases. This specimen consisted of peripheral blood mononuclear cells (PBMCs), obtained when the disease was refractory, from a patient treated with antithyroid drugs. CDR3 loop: CGGTEFNTEAFF. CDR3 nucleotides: TGTGGGGGGACCGAGTTTAACACTGAAGCTTTCTTT.